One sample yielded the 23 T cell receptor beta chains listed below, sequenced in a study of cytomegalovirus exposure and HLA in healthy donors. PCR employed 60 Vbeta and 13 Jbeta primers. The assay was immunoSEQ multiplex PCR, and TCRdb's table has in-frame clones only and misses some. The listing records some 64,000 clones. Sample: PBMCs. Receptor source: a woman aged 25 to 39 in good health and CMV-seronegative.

CDR3 bases: TGTGCCAGCAGCTTATTAGACAGGGTAGGCGAGCAGTACTTC. This gives the protein CASSLLDRVGEQYF. This sequence joins TRBV7-9 and TRBJ2-7; TRBD1 matches at 7 bases. Germline loops: CDR1 SEHNR, CDR2 FQNEAQ (reference sequence). V was pared by 2 bases and J by 6 bases, with 7 bases of the junction left unmatched. The CDR3 covers 14 residues.

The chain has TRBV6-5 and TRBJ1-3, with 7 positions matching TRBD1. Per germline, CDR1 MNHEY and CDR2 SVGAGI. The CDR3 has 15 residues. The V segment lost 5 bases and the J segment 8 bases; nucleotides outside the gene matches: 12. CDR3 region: CASSRSQGKADTIYF. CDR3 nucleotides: TGTGCCAGCAGTAGATCACAGGGGAAAGCAGACACCATATATTTT.

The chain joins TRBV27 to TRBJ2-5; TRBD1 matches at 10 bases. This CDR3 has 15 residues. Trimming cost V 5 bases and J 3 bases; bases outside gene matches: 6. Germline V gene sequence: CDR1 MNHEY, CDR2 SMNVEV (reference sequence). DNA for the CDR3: TGTGCCAGCAGTAGAACGACAGGGGGCGAAGAGACCCAGTACTTC. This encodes CASSRTTGGEETQYF.

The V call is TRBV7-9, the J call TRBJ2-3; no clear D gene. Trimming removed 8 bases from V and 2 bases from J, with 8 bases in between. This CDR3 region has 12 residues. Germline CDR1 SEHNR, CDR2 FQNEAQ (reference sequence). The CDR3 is CASAGATDTQYF. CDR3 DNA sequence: TGTGCCAGCGCAGGCGCCACAGATACGCAGTATTTT.

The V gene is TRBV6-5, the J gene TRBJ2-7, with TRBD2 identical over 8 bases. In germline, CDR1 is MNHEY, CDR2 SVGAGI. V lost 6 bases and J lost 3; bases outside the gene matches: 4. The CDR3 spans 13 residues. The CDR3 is CASSSAGGYEQYF. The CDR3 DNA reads TGTGCCAGCAGCTCTGCGGGGGGCTACGAGCAGTACTTC.

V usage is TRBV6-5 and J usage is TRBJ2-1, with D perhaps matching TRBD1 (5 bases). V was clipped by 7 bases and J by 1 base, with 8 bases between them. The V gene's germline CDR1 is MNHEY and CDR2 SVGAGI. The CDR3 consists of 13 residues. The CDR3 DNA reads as TGTGCCAGCACTCACAGGTCCTACAATGAGCAGTTCTTC. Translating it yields CASTHRSYNEQFF.

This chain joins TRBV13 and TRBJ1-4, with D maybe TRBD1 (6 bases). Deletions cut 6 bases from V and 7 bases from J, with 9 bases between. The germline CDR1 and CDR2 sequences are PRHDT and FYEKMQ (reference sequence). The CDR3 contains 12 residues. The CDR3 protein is CASRGAGEKLFF. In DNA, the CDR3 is TGTGCCAGCAGGGGGGCTGGTGAAAAACTGTTTTTT.

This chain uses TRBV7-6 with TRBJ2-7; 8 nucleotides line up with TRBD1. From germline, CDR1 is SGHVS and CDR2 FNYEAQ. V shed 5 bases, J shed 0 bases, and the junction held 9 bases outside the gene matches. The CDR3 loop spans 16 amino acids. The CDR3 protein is CASSPWTGISSYEQYF. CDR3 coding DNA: TGTGCCAGCAGCCCATGGACAGGGATTAGCTCCTACGAGCAGTACTTC.

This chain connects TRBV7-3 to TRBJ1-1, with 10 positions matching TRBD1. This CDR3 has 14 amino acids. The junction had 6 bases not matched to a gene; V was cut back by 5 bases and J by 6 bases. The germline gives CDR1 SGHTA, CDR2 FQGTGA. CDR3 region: CASSPGTGASEAFF. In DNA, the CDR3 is TGTGCCAGCAGCCCCGGGACAGGGGCCTCTGAAGCTTTCTTT.

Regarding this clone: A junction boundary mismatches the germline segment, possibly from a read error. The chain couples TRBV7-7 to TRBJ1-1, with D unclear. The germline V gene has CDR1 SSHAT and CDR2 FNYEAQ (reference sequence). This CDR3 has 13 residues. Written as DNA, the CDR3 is TGTGCTAGCAGCTTGCGGGGTTCCACTGAAGCTTTCTTT. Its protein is CASSLRGSTEAFF.

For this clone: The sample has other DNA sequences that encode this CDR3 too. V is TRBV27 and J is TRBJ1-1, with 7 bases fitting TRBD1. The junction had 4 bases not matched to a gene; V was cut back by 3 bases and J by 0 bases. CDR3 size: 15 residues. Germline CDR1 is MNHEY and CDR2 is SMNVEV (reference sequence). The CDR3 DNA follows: TGTGCCAGCAGTTTGAGGACAGGTTTGAACACTGAAGCTTTCTTT. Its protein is CASSLRTGLNTEAFF.

CDR3 residues: CATNPTEQSGYNEQFF. CDR3 in DNA: TGTGCCACGAATCCGACAGAACAATCCGGTTACAATGAGCAGTTCTTC. This chain uses TRBV15 with TRBJ2-1; possibly TRBD1 for D (5 bases). The V and J ends lost 9 bases and 4 bases respectively, with 22 bases between them. Germline V lookup: CDR1 LNHNV, CDR2 YYDKDF (reference sequence). The CDR3 has 16 amino acids. Variable domain in full (rest from reference TRBV15 and TRBJ2-1): DAMVIQNPRYQVTQFGKPVTLSCSQTLNHNVMYWYQQKSSQAPKLLFHYYDKDFNNEADTPDNFQSRRPNTSFCFLDIRSPGLGDTAMYLCATNPTEQSGYNEQFFGPGTRLTVL.

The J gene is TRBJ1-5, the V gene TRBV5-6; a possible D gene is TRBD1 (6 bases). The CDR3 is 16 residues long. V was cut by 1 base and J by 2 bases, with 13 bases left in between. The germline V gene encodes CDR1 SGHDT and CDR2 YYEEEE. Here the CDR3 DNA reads TGTGCCAGCAGCTTGATAGGGGGGGGCCGCAATCAGCCCCAGCATTTT. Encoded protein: CASSLIGGGRNQPQHF. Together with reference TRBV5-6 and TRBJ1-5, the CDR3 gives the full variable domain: DAGVTQSPTHLIKTRGQQVTLRCSPKSGHDTVSWYQQALGQGPQFIFQYYEEEERQRGNFPDRFSGHQFPNYSSELNVNALLLGDSALYLCASSLIGGGRNQPQHFGDGTRLSIL.

The CDR3 DNA reads TGTGCCAGCAGCGCGCCCGGGACTAGCGGAACCTACGAGCAGTACTTC. It yields the protein CASSAPGTSGTYEQYF. V and J are TRBV13 and TRBJ2-7, with 11 bases matching TRBD2. V shed 5 bases and J 2 bases; nucleotides not matched to a gene: 8. This CDR3 has 16 amino acids. The germline V gene encodes CDR1 PRHDT and CDR2 FYEKMQ (reference sequence).

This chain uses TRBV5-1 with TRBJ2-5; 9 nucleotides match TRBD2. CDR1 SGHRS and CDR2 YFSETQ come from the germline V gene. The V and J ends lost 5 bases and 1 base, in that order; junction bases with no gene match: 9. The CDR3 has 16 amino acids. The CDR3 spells CASSIGTSGFQETQYF. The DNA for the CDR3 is TGCGCCAGCAGTATTGGCACTAGCGGGTTCCAAGAGACCCAGTACTTC.

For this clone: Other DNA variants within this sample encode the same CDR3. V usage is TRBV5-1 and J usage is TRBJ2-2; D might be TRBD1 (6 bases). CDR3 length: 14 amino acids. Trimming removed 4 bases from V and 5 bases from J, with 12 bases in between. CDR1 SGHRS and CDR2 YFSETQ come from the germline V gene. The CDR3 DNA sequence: TGCGCCAGCAGCCTCACTAGGGGGACCGGGGAGCTGTTTTTT. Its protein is CASSLTRGTGELFF.

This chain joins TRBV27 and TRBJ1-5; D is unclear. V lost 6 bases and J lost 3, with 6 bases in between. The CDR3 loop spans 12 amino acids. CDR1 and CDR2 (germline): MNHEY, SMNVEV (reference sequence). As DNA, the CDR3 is TGTGCCAGCAGCCACAACAATCAGCCCCAGCATTTT. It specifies CASSHNNQPQHF.

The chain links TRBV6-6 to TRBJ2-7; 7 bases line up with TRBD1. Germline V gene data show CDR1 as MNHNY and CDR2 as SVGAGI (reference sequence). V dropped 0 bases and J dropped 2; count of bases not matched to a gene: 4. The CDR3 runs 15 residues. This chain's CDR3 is CASSYSSGTAYEQYF. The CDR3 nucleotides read TGTGCCAGCAGTTACTCCTCCGGGACAGCCTACGAGCAGTACTTC.

CDR3 residues: CASSSKPKGGEGYTF. Written as DNA, the CDR3 is TGTGCCAGCAGCTCCAAGCCGAAAGGGGGCGAGGGCTACACCTTC. V and J are TRBV5-6 and TRBJ1-2, with 7 positions matching TRBD1. This CDR3 contains 15 residues. Losses at the gene ends were 3 bases for V and 8 bases for J; bases not matched to a gene: 13. The V gene's germline CDR1 is SGHDT and CDR2 YYEEEE.

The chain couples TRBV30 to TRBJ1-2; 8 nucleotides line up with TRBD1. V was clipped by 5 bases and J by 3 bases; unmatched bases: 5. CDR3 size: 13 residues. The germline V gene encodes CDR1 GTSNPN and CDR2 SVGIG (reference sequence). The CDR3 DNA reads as TGTGCCTGGGGGGGACAGGTTCACTATGGCTACACCTTC. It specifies CAWGGQVHYGYTF.

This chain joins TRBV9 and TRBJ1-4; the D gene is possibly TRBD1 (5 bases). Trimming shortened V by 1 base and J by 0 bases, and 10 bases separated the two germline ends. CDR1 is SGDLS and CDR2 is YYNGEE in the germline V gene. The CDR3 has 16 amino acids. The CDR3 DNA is TGTGCCAGCAGCGTAAGGGGTTCTGCAACTAATGAAAAACTGTTTTTT. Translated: CASSVRGSATNEKLFF. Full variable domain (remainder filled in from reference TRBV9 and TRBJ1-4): DSGVTQTPKHLITATGQRVTLRCSPRSGDLSVYWYQQSLDQGLQFLIQYYNGEERAKGNILERFSAQQFPDLHSELNLSSLELGDSALYFCASSVRGSATNEKLFFGSGTQLSVL.

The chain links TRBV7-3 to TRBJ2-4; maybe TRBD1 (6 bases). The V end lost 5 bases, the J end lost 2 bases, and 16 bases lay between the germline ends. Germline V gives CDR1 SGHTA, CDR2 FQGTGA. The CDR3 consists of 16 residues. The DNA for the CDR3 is TGTGCCAGCAGCCCTACAGGGCGACGGCCCAAAAACATTCAGTACTTC. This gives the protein CASSPTGRRPKNIQYF. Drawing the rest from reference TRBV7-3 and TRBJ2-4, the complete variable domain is GAGVSQTPSNKVTEKGKYVELRCDPISGHTALYWYRQSLGQGPEFLIYFQGTGAADDSGLPNDRFFAVRPEGSVSTLKIQRTERGDSAVYLCASSPTGRRPKNIQYFGAGTRLSVL.

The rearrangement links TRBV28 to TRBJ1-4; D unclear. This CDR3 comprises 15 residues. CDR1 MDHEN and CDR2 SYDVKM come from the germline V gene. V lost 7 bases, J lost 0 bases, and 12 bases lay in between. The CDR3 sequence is CASMVSVATNEKLFF. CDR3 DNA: TGTGCCAGCATGGTTTCGGTTGCAACTAATGAAAAACTGTTTTTT.